Below, 16 T cell receptor beta chains from the same sample are listed, as sequenced in a study of T cells in Graves' hyperthyroidism and ophthalmopathy (dated by TCRdb to between 2019 and 2020). Receptor amplification or capture employed multiplex PCR. These reads were obtained on an Illumina HiSeq 2000. The TCR beta CDR3 regions were amplified from RNA transcripts. For the first round of RT-PCR on the TCR CDR3, the HTBI primer set was used together with the Qiagen OneStep RT-PCR kit. Starting from the raw public reads, TCRdb applied fastp trimming at Q25, assembled clones with MiXCR and retained in-frame beta chains. Each entry merges the rows of one CDR3 protein and shows their most common DNA and genes. In this sample the table shows a few hundred thousand distinct CDR3 sequences, approximately 15% of which occur a single time. The leading ten clones occupy less than 6% of the sample. The sequenced sample consisted of blood. Receptors were obtained from a young woman with Graves' hyperthyroidism that later progressed to Graves' ophthalmopathy.

The genes are TRBV12-3 or TRBV12-4 and TRBJ1-1; 7 bases map to TRBD1. V dropped 4 bases and J dropped 4; count of bases not matched to a gene: 6. The CDR3 length is 14 residues. The CDR3 DNA sequence: TGTGCCAGCAGTTGGGGCAGGACAGGCACTGAAGCTTTCTTT. It specifies CASSWGRTGTEAFF.

Comments on this clonotype: This sequence may be a read error, since a much larger clone differs from it by one base. The genes are TRBV3-1 and TRBJ2-7, with 11 bases matching TRBD2. V shed 8 bases and J 0 bases; nucleotides not matched to a gene: 6. The CDR3 is 15 amino acids. Germline CDR1 LGHDT, CDR2 YNNKEL (reference sequence). In DNA form, the CDR3 reads TGTGCCAGCGGTCCCACTAGCGGGAGCTCCTACGAGCAGTACTTC. It codes for CASGPTSGSSYEQYF.

The V gene is TRBV19, the J gene TRBJ1-6; unclear D gene. Trimming took 7 bases from V and 5 from J, leaving 9 bases between them. Germline V gene data show CDR1 as LNHDA and CDR2 as SQIVND (reference sequence). This CDR3 comprises 13 residues. The CDR3 is CASTRQNNSPLHF. For the CDR3, the DNA is TGTGCCAGTACGAGACAAAATAATTCACCCCTCCACTTT.

In this sample, this clonotype turned up a few times. The chain links TRBV27 to TRBJ2-1; 7 bases are shared with TRBD1. The trim removed 4 bases at V and 7 bases at J, leaving 7 bases unmatched. Germline values: CDR1 MNHEY, CDR2 SMNVEV (reference sequence). The CDR3 runs 14 residues. The CDR3 sequence: CASSYRGMANEQFF. The CDR3 bases are TGTGCCAGCAGTTACAGGGGCATGGCAAATGAGCAGTTCTTC.

The chain links TRBV19 to TRBJ2-3, with D perhaps TRBD1 or TRBD2 (5 bases each). V was cut by 6 bases and J by 0 bases, with 13 bases left in between. The CDR3 has 15 residues. CDR1 is LNHDA, CDR2 SQIVND, per germline (reference sequence). This CDR3 is CASSPGTQSTDTQYF. In DNA, the CDR3 is TGTGCCAGTAGCCCCGGGACCCAAAGCACAGATACGCAGTATTTT.

This clonotype has at least ten counts. This chain uses TRBV3-1 with TRBJ1-1, with D maybe TRBD1 (5 bases). Trimming took off 1 base at V and 1 base at J, with 10 bases between the two ends. The germline V gene encodes CDR1 LGHDT and CDR2 YNNKEL (reference sequence). There are 15 residues in the CDR3. The DNA for the CDR3 is TGTGCCAGCAGCCAAGGATCGGGGGGGAACACTGAAGCTTTCTTT. The encoded protein is CASSQGSGGNTEAFF.

The V call is TRBV9, the J call TRBJ2-7, with D tentatively TRBD2 (5 bases). From germline, CDR1 is SGDLS and CDR2 YYNGEE. With 0 bases removed from V and 0 bases from J, the gap between germline ends came to 13 bases. This CDR3 contains 16 residues. CDR3 DNA sequence: TGTGCCAGCAGCGTAGGCCCGGGATTGGGCTCCTACGAGCAGTACTTC. It yields the protein CASSVGPGLGSYEQYF. Looking up the rest from reference TRBV9 and TRBJ2-7 gives the full variable domain: DSGVTQTPKHLITATGQRVTLRCSPRSGDLSVYWYQQSLDQGLQFLIQYYNGEERAKGNILERFSAQQFPDLHSELNLSSLELGDSALYFCASSVGPGLGSYEQYFGPGTRLTVT.

The chain employs TRBV7-9 and TRBJ2-7, with 8 bases fitting TRBD2. The CDR3 contains 15 residues. Trimming at V came to 4 bases and at J to 3 bases, leaving 8 bases not matched to a gene. The germline V gene encodes CDR1 SEHNR and CDR2 FQNEAQ (reference sequence). CDR3 coding DNA: TGTGCCAGCAGCTCCTCCGGGACTAGAGTCTACGAGCAGTACTTC. As protein: CASSSSGTRVYEQYF.

The table lists this clonotype with many counts. The chain carries TRBV20-1 and TRBJ2-1; 9 positions match TRBD1. The CDR3 totals 13 residues. Unmatched junction bases numbered 3, after V lost 3 bases and J lost 6 bases. Germline V gene sequence: CDR1 DFQATT, CDR2 SNEGSKA (reference sequence). The CDR3 loop reads CSASQTGGNEQFF. The CDR3, as DNA: TGCAGTGCTAGTCAGACAGGGGGCAATGAGCAGTTCTTC.

The table lists this clonotype with many counts. V usage is TRBV11-3 and J usage is TRBJ2-3, with 12 positions matching TRBD2. This CDR3 region has 16 residues. Per germline, CDR1 SGHNT and CDR2 YENEEA. The J segment lost 2 bases and the V segment lost 5 bases, leaving 5 bases of the junction unmatched. The CDR3 DNA reads as TGTGCCAGCAGCACCGGACTAGCGGGACCCACAGATACGCAGTATTTT. It is translated as CASSTGLAGPTDTQYF.

This clonotype was counted ten times or more. The chain links TRBV19 to TRBJ2-1; D is uncertain. This CDR3 spans 15 amino acids. Germline CDR1 and CDR2: LNHDA and SQIVND (reference sequence). The V end was cut by 1 base, the J end by 7 bases, with 14 bases between. CDR3 loop: CASSIGLGLRNEQFF. CDR3 nucleotide sequence: TGTGCCAGTAGTATAGGACTGGGTCTGAGGAATGAGCAGTTCTTC.

The genes are TRBV7-9 and TRBJ2-1; TRBD2 matches 11 bases. V lost 6 bases, J lost 15 bases, and 7 bases stayed unmatched. The germline gives CDR1 SEHNR, CDR2 FQNEAQ (reference sequence). The CDR3 contains 12 residues. For the CDR3, the DNA is TGTGCCAGCAGGATGACTAGCGGGGCTTGGTTCTTC. It yields the protein CASRMTSGAWFF.

This clonotype was found a few times. This rearrangement joins TRBV29-1 to TRBJ1-1; D not certain. Germline assignment: CDR1 SQVTM and CDR2 ANQGSEA. The germline V and J ends were trimmed by 4 bases and 1 base, with 16 bases remaining between them. There are 15 residues in the CDR3. The DNA of the CDR3 is TGCAGCGTTGGGCGGGGTCCGTCCTCGAACACTGAAGCTTTCTTT. Its protein is CSVGRGPSSNTEAFF.

This clonotype was observed many times. V usage is TRBV20-1 and J usage is TRBJ2-5; 8 nucleotides line up with TRBD2. Trimming took 5 bases from V and 5 from J; bases not matched to a gene: 7. The CDR3 length is 13 residues. CDR1 is DFQATT, CDR2 SNEGSKA, per germline (reference sequence). CDR3 sequence (DNA): TGCAGTGCTTCTAGCGGGCCTTCCGAGACCCAGTACTTC. Residues: CSASSGPSETQYF.

In its sample, this clonotype was seen a few times. J is TRBJ1-5 and V is TRBV12-3 or TRBV12-4; 7 positions agree with TRBD1. This CDR3 contains 13 residues. The trim removed 4 bases at V and 7 bases at J, leaving 4 bases unmatched. The CDR3 DNA follows: TGTGCCAGCAGTTCCCCCAGGGGGCAGCCCCAGCATTTT. It translates to CASSSPRGQPQHF.

This clonotype was recorded many times. The chain has TRBV12-3 or TRBV12-4 and TRBJ2-5, with 13 bases aligning to TRBD2. J was trimmed by 1 base and V by 5 bases; bases with no gene match: 4. The length of the CDR3 is 16 residues. The CDR3 nucleotides are TGTGCCAGCAGTCCAGGGACTAGCGGGACCCAAGAGACCCAGTACTTC. Protein sequence: CASSPGTSGTQETQYF.